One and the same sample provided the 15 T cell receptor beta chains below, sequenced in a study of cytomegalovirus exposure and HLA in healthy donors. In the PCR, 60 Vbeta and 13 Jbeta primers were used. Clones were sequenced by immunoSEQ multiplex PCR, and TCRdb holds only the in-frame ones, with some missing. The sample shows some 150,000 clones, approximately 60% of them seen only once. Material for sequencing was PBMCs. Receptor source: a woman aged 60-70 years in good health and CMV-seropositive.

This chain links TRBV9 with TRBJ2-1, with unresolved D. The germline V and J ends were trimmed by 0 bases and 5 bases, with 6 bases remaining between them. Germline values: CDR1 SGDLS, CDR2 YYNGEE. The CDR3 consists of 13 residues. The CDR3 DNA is TGTGCCAGCAGCGTAGCTACCAACAATGAGCAGTTCTTC. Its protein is CASSVATNNEQFF.

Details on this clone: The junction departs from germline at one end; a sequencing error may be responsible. In nucleotides, the CDR3 is TGTGCCAGCAGTTACTACCTCGACTCCAACAATGAGCAGTTCTTC. Amino acid sequence: CASSYYLDSNNEQFF. The chain is built from TRBV6-5 and TRBJ2-1, with no clear D. The germline V gene has CDR1 MNHEY and CDR2 SVGAGI. The CDR3 consists of 15 residues.

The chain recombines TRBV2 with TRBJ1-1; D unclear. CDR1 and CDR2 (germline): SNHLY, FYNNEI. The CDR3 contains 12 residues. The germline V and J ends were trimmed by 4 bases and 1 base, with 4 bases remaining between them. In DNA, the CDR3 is TGTGCCAGCAGTGCCGGGAACACTGAAGCTTTCTTT. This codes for CASSAGNTEAFF.

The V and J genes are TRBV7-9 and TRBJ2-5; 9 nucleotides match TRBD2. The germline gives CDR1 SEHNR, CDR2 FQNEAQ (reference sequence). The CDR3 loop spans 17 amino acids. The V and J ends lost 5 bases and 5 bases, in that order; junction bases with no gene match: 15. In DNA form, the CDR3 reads TGTGCCAGCAGCCCAGGGGATAGCGGGAGAGGAGGGGAGACCCAGTACTTC. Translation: CASSPGDSGRGGETQYF.

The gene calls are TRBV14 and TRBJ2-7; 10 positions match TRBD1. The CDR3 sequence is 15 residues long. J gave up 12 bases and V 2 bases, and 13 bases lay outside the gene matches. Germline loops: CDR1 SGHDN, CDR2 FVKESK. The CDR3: CASSQPGQGLTPPYF. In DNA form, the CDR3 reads TGTGCCAGCAGCCAACCGGGACAGGGGCTCACCCCTCCGTACTTC. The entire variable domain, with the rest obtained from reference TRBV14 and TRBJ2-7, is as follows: EAGVTQFPSHSVIEKGQTVTLRCDPISGHDNLYWYRRVMGKEIKFLLHFVKESKQDESGMPNNRFLAERTGGTYSTLKVQPAELEDSGVYFCASSQPGQGLTPPYFGPGTRLTVT.

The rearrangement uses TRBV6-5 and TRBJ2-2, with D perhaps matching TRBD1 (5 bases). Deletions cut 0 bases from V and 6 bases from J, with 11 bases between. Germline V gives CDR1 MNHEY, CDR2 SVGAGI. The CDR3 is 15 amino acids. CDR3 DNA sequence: TGTGCCAGCAGTTACTCGACCGGACAACCCGGGGAGCTGTTTTTT. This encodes CASSYSTGQPGELFF.

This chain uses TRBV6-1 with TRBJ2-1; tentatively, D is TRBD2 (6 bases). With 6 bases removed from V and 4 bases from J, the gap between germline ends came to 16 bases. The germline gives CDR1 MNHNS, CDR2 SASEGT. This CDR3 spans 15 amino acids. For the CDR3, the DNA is TGTGCCAGCAGCCGAACGGGGAGCGGGTACAATGAGCAGTTCTTC. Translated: CASSRTGSGYNEQFF.

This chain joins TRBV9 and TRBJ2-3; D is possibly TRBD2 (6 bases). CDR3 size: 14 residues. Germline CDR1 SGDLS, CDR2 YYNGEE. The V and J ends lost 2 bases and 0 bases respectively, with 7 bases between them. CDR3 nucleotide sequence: TGTGCCAGCAGCGTCACTAGCAGCACAGATACGCAGTATTTT. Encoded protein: CASSVTSSTDTQYF.

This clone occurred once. The CDR3 coding sequence is TGTGCCAGCAGCCCCCCCCTCGAGGAGCGTGAAAGGGAGACCCAGTACTTC. Protein sequence: CASSPPLEERERETQYF. The rearrangement uses TRBV7-3 and TRBJ2-5, with D unresolved. V was shortened by 5 bases and J by 5 bases, with 24 bases between the two germline ends. CDR1 is SGHTA, CDR2 FQGTGA, per germline. This CDR3 comprises 17 residues.

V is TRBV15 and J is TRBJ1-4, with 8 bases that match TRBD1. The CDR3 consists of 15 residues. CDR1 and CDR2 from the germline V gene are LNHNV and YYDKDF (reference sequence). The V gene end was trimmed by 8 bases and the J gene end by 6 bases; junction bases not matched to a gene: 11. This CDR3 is CATGLGQGVDEKLFF. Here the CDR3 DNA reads TGTGCCACCGGTTTAGGACAGGGTGTTGATGAAAAACTGTTTTTT.

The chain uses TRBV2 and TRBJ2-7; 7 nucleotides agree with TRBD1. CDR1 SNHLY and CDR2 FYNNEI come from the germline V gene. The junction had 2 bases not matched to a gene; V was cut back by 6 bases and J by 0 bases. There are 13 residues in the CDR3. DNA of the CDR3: TGTGCCAGCAGAGGGACAGCCTCCTACGAGCAGTACTTC. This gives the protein CASRGTASYEQYF.

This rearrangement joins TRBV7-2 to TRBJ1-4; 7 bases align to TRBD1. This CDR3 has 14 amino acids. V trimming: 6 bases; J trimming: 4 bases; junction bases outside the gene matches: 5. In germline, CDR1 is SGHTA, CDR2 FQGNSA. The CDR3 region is CASSRDSINEKLFF. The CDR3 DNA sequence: TGTGCCAGCAGTCGGGACAGTATTAATGAAAAACTGTTTTTT. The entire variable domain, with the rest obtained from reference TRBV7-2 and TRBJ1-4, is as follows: GAGVSQSPSNKVTEKGKDVELRCDPISGHTALYWYRQSLGQGLEFLIYFQGNSAPDKSGLPSDRFSAERTGGSVSTLTIQRTQQEDSAVYLCASSRDSINEKLFFGSGTQLSVL.

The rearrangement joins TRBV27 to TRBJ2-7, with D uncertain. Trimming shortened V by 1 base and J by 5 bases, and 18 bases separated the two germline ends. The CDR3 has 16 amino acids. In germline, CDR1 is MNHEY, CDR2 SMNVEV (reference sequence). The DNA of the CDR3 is TGTGCCAGCAGTTTATTACTTCGAGGCCTCCCCGACGAGCAGTACTTC. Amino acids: CASSLLLRGLPDEQYF.

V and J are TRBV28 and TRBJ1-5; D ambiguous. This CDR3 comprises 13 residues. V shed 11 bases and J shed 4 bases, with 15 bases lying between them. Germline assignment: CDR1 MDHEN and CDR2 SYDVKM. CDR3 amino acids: CADQGGWNQPQHF. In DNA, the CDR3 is TGTGCCGATCAAGGAGGTTGGAATCAGCCCCAGCATTTT. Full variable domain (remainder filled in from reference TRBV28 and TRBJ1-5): DVKVTQSSRYLVKRTGEKVFLECVQDMDHENMFWYRQDPGLGLRLIYFSYDVKMKEKGDIPEGYSVSREKKERFSLILESASTNQTSMYLCADQGGWNQPQHFGDGTRLSIL.

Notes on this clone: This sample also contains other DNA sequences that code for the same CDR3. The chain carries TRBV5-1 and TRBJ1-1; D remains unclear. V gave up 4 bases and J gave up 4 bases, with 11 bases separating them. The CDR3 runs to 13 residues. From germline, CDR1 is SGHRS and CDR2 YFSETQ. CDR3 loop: CASSLDRGTEAFF. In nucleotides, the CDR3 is TGCGCCAGCAGCCTTGACCGGGGCACTGAAGCTTTCTTT.